This TCR beta chain was sequenced during a study of OX40 agonist ivuxolimab in advanced cancers. Background on the whole study: The costimulatory receptor OX40 (CD134) was targeted by ivuxolimab, a fully human IgG2 agonistic monoclonal antibody. The paper reports the monotherapy dose-escalation portion (N ≈ 50 patients) of the phase I ivuxolimab trial. Of the approximately 50 dose-escalation patients, hepatocellular carcinoma was present in approximately 20, melanoma in around 15, renal cell carcinoma in 9 and head and neck cancer in 9. Patients were allowed to have had prior anti-PD-1, anti-PD-L1 or anti-CTLA-4 therapy, and around two fifths of the dose-escalation patients had been treated with checkpoint inhibitors. Partial responses occurred in three dose-escalation patients: two with cutaneous melanoma and one with hepatocellular carcinoma. Intravenous ivuxolimab was administered to patients every 2 weeks at six dose levels: 0.01, 0.1, 0.3, 1.5, 3 and 10 mg/kg. Peripheral TCRbeta sequencing aimed to test whether ivuxolimab altered TCR sequence diversity and caused clonal T-cell expansion. In the dose-escalation cohort, more than 75% of patients were male, and the mean age was around 60 years, with a range of about 20 to 90. General study outcomes and caveats: At doses from 0.1 to 3.0 mg/kg, clonal expansion was seen in both CD4+ and CD8+ blood T cells between baseline and week 6. After ivuxolimab, CD8+ T cells had more expanded clones than CD4+ T cells on average. Low levels of normalized T-cell clonal expansion were also seen in some nonresponding patients. Antigen specificity was not determined for the clonally expanded peripheral T cells. Partial responders in the 0.1-3.0 mg/kg groups had among the lowest normalized peripheral clonal expansion, especially among CD8+ T cells.

Genomic DNA was isolated from the sorted cells so that the TCRbeta CDR3 region could be sequenced. The immunoSEQ Assay was used to sequence the TCRbeta CDR3 regions. TCRdb re-hosts the immuneACCESS table, in-frame sequences only. Its copies lack some clones; in the studies checked, an unresolved V gene accounts for under half of them, and the cause for the rest is not known. A total of around 76,000 clones appear in this sample, around four fifths of them only once. Of the sample, 5.5% to 6% falls within the top ten clones. The trial excluded patients who had a history of autoimmune disease or were on systemic immunosuppression. Peripheral blood for TCR sequencing was collected from all dose cohorts at baseline, on cycle 4 day 1, and on cycle 7 day 1. Samples came from an open-label, multicenter, first-in-human phase I dose-escalation trial of ivuxolimab. Adults with locally advanced or metastatic melanoma, renal cell carcinoma, hepatocellular carcinoma or head and neck squamous cell carcinoma were enrolled in the trial. Before TCR sequencing, CD4+ T cells and CD8+ T cells from peripheral blood were sorted into separate populations.

Points on this clone: Its antigen is not yet known. It has no much larger one-base neighbor in the sample; base qualities were not kept.

Sequencing was performed on CD4+ or CD8+ T cells sorted from blood, taken in a trial of the OX40 agonist ivuxolimab. The clonotype originates from an adult with an advanced solid tumor such as melanoma, head and neck, liver or kidney cancer.

The DNA sequence follows: TGTGCCAGCAAGAAGAGAGCGGGAGACGCAGATACGCAGTATTTT. Translation gives CASKKRAGDADTQYF. The sequence joins TRBV2 to TRBJ2-3; 8 bases in the middle match TRBD2. From its cysteine to its phenylalanine, the CDR3 spans 15 amino acids. Here the CDR3 DNA is all that survives: 45 bases in frame from base 1. V and J are trimmed by 7 bases and 4 bases, and the gene matches miss 10 bases of the junction. Taken from the germline V gene, the CDR1 and CDR2 loops are SNHLY and FYNNEI.